The text below deals with one TCR beta chain. The antigen is not known. Looked up from germline, CDR1 is MNHEY and CDR2 is SMNVEV (reference sequence). The ends were cut back, 4 bases at V and 7 bases at J, with 19 bases in the middle. This CDR3 has 15 residues. Some clones are missing from TCRdb's copy, which holds only in-frame ones; the method was immunoSEQ multiplex PCR. The profile shows about 73,000 clones, about 87% of them singletons. This sample is part of a study of T cell responses to AZD1222 COVID-19 vaccine. Overall study findings and caveats: Spike-specific TCR breadth rose after two AZD1222 doses, and depth rose as well. Close to half of all spike-specific TCRs reportedly target regions of the variants that are unmutated. White British ancestry dominated among donors, who included more females, and clonal diversity was possibly underestimated. Just a handful of people given AZD1222 tested seropositive at baseline.

The chain has TRBV27 and TRBJ1-2, with D perhaps TRBD1 (6 bases). This TCR was recovered from an adult in good health. Sequencing used peripheral blood, obtained on day 0 of AZD1222 vaccination. The CDR3 DNA reads as TGTGCCAGCAGTTCCGGGCGGGGGGGCTCCGCTGGCTACACCTTC. It encodes CASSSGRGGSAGYTF.